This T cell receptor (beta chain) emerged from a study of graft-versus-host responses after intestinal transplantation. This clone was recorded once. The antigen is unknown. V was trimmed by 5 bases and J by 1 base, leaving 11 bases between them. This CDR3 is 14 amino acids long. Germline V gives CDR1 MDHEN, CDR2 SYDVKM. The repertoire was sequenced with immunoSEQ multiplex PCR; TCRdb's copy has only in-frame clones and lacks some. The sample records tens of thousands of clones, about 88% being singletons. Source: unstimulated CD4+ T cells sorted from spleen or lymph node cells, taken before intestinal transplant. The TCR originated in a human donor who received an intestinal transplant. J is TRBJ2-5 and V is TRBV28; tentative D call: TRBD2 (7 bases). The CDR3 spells CASSIGGPQETQYF. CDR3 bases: TGTGCCAGCAGTATCGGGGGGCCCCAAGAGACCCAGTACTTC.